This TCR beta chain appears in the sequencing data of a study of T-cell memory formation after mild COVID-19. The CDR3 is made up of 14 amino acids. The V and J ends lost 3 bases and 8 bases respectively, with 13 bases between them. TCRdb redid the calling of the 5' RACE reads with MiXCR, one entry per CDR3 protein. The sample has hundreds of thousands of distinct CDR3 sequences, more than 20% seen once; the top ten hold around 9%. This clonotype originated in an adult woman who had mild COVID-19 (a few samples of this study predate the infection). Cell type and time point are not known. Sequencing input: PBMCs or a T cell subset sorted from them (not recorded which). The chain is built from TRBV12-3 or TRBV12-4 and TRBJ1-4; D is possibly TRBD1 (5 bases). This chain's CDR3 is CASSFWDATEKLFF. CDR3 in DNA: TGTGCCAGCAGTTTCTGGGACGCCACGGAAAAACTGTTTTTT.